The clone carrying this T cell receptor (beta chain) was detected once. What it binds is not known. The data are from a study of blood T cells in healthy people across ages. The CDR3 length is 15 residues. Germline V gives CDR1 MGHDK, CDR2 SYGVNS. The V and J ends lost 4 bases and 2 bases respectively, with 14 bases between them. Points from the study as a whole: More naive CD4+ cells and higher diversity marked long-lived donors relative to aged donors.

The second PCR ran about 6 to 11 cycles with a sample-barcoded 5' primer and J-beta primers. TCRdb ran MiXCR on the 5' RACE reads and lists one entry per CDR3 protein. In the table there are some 1.1 million distinct CDR3 sequences, around two fifths of which are singletons. V is TRBV25-1 and J is TRBJ1-2; perhaps TRBD1 as D (5 bases). This receptor was taken from a man between 18 and 29 years old in good health. Material for sequencing was blood. The CDR3 DNA follows: TGTGCCAGCAGTGGGAGGGTCAGGGAGAACTATGGCTACACCTTC. Translated, it gives CASSGRVRENYGYTF.